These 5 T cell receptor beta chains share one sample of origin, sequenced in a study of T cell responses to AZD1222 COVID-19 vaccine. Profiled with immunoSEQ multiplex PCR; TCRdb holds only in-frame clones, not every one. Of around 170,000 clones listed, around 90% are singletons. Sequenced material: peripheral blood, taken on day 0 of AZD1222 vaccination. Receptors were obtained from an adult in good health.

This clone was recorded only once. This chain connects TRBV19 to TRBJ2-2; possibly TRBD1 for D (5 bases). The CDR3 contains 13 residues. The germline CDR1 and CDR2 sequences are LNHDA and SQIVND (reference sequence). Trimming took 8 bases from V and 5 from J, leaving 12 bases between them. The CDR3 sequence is CASGQSWTGELFF. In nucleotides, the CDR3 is TGTGCCAGTGGACAATCATGGACCGGGGAGCTGTTTTTT.

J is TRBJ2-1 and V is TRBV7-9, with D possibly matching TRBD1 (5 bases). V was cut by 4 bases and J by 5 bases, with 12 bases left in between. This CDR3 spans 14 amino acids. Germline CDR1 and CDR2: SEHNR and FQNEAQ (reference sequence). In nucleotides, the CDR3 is TGTGCCAGCAGCTCTCCAGGGATCGACAATGAGCAGTTCTTC. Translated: CASSSPGIDNEQFF.

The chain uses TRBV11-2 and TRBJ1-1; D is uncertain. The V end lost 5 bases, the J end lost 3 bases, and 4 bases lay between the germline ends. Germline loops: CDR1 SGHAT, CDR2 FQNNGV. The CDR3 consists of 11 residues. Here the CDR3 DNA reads TGTGCCAGCAGCCAGCACACTGAAGCTTTCTTT. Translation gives CASSQHTEAFF.

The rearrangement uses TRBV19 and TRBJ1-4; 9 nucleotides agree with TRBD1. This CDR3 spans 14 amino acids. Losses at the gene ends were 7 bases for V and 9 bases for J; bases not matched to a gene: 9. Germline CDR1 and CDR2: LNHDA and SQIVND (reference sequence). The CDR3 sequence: CASTTDRGTKKLFF. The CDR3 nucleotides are TGTGCCAGTACCACCGACAGGGGGACGAAAAAACTGTTTTTT.

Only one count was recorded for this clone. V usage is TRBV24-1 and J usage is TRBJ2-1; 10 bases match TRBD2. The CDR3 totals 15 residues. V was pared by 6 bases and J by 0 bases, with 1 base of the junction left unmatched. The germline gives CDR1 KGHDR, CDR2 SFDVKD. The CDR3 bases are TGTGCCACCAGTCCTAGCGGGGGCTCCTACAATGAGCAGTTCTTC. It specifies CATSPSGGSYNEQFF.